Listed below are T cell receptor beta chains from one sample, sequenced in a study of cytomegalovirus exposure and HLA in healthy donors. Some clones are missing from TCRdb's copy, which holds only in-frame ones; the method was immunoSEQ multiplex PCR. The table shows roughly 150,000 clones, with around 9.6% occurring only once. Sequenced: PBMCs. The receptors stem from a male donor in good health and CMV-seronegative. Each CDR3 is given with its conserved first and last residue. Each record gives: D gene, clone size, J gene, V gene, CDR3 DNA, CDR3 protein. D genes are given only for firm matches. Not every row has a clone size; where given, it reads once, few, many or a size class.

NA,few,TRBJ2-1,TRBV28,TGTGCCAGCAGCCTAAGACCGACTAGGACTATTGAGCAGTTCTTC,CASSLRPTRTIEQFF
NA,few,TRBJ2-7,TRBV29-1,TGCAGCGGCACGGACACGTACGAGCAGTACTTC,CSGTDTYEQYF
TRBD2,few,TRBJ2-2,TRBV6-1,TGTGCCAGCAGTGGGCTAGCGGGAGTCAAGGCCGGGGAGCTGTTTTTT,CASSGLAGVKAGELFF
TRBD2,few,TRBJ2-2,TRBV11-3,TGTGCCAGCAGCTTAGATGGAGTAGCGGGGAACACCGGGGAGCTGTTTTTT,CASSLDGVAGNTGELFF
TRBD2,NA,TRBJ2-7,TRBV28,TGTGCCAGCAGTTTACGACTAGCGGGGGGCTACGAGCAGTACTTC,CASSLRLAGGYEQYF
TRBD1,few,TRBJ1-1,TRBV29-1,TGCAGCGTCAAGGGGGCAGGGGGCCCGGCCACTGAAGCTTTCTTT,CSVKGAGGPATEAFF
TRBD2,few,TRBJ2-5,TRBV7-9,TGTGCCAGCAGCCTAGGACTAGCGGTCGAAGAGACCCAGTACTTC,CASSLGLAVEETQYF
NA,NA,TRBJ1-1,TRBV28,TGTGCCAGCAGTCCATGGGGCCAGGGACAAGAGCGGCGAGCTTTCTTT,CASSPWGQGQERRAFF
TRBD1,NA,TRBJ1-4,TRBV6-1,TGTGCCAGCAGGACAGGGGGCGGGCGTGAAAAACTGTTTTTT,CASRTGGGREKLFF
TRBD1,few,TRBJ1-2,TRBV7-6,TGTGCCAGCAGCTTATTCTTTGGGACAGGTGCAATTGATGGCTACACCTTC,CASSLFFGTGAIDGYTF
TRBD1,NA,TRBJ1-6,TRBV9,TGTGCCAGCAGCGAGCGGACAGGGGCCAATTCACCCCTCCACTTT,CASSERTGANSPLHF
NA,NA,TRBJ2-5,TRBV5-1,TGCGCCAGCAGCCCCCATGGGGGGACAGCGGCAAGGGAGACCCAGTACTTC,CASSPHGGTAARETQYF
NA,NA,TRBJ2-1,TRBV13,TGTGCCAGCACCCACGGGTCCGAGAGCTCGATCTTC,CASTHGSESSIF
TRBD1,NA,TRBJ1-2,TRBV19,TGTGCCAGCAGTACAGGGGACTATGGCTACACCTTC,CASSTGDYGYTF
NA,NA,TRBJ2-7,TRBV2,TGTGCCAGCAGTGAGGCGGGAAACTACGAGCAGTACTTC,CASSEAGNYEQYF
NA,NA,TRBJ1-2,TRBV9,TGTGCCAGCAGCGGCGCGGGCAGTGCTAACTATGGCTACACCTTC,CASSGAGSANYGYTF
TRBD1,few,TRBJ1-3,TRBV19,TGTGCCAGTAGTACGGACAGGAAAATGGCAAACACCATATATTTT,CASSTDRKMANTIYF
NA,NA,TRBJ2-7,TRBV2,TGTGCCAGTGAAACAGGGAACAAGTACGAGCAGTACTTC,CASETGNKYEQYF
NA,NA,TRBJ1-2,TRBV28,TGTGCCAGGTATAACTATGGCTACATCTTC,CARYNYGYIF
NA,NA,TRBJ2-1,TRBV7-2,TGTGCCAGCAGCTTATCTGTCAATGAGCAGTTCTTC,CASSLSVNEQFF
NA,few,TRBJ2-7,TRBV4-3,TGCGCCAGCAGCCAAGATCGGGGTATTCTTTCCGGCGGCGAGCAGTACTTC,CASSQDRGILSGGEQYF
NA,many,TRBJ1-1,TRBV7-2,TGTGCCAGCAGCTTACGACAGAACACTGAAGCTTTCTTT,CASSLRQNTEAFF
TRBD1,NA,TRBJ1-5,TRBV30,TGTGCCTGGAGTGTCGGACAGGGCCATCAGCCCCAGCATTTT,CAWSVGQGHQPQHF
NA,NA,TRBJ2-7,TRBV7-2,TGTGCCAGCAGCTTAGGGGCCTACGAGCAGTACTTC,CASSLGAYEQYF
NA,few,TRBJ1-2,TRBV5-8,TGTGCCAGCAGCTTGTTGGGGCGAACGACGAGTTGGACCTTC,CASSLLGRTTSWTF
TRBD1,NA,TRBJ1-1,TRBV6-5,TGTGCCAGCAGTGTCGGTGACAGGGCGAACACTGAAGCTTTCTTT,CASSVGDRANTEAFF
NA,few,TRBJ2-1,TRBV27,TGTGCCAGCAGCCCCAGCGGCCCGGGACTTCAGAGGGATGAGCAGTTCTTC,CASSPSGPGLQRDEQFF
NA,NA,TRBJ2-1,TRBV7-6,TGTGCCAGCAGCTGGGATGGTACAGGGAGCTCCTACAATGAGCAGTTCTTC,CASSWDGTGSSYNEQFF
NA,NA,TRBJ1-2,TRBV29-1,TGCAGCTCCTTGGTAGGGGCGCCAGGAGGGGGCTACACCTTC,CSSLVGAPGGGYTF
NA,few,TRBJ1-5,TRBV6-1,TGTGCCAGCAGTGAAGGAACAGGGAGCAATCAGCCCCAGCATTTT,CASSEGTGSNQPQHF
NA,NA,TRBJ1-1,TRBV7-6,TGTGCCAGCAGGGCGCTCCGGGGCACTGAAGCTTTCTTT,CASRALRGTEAFF
NA,few,TRBJ1-1,TRBV7-2,TGTGCCAGCAGCTACCCGACGGGGAACACTGAAGCTTTCTTT,CASSYPTGNTEAFF
NA,few,TRBJ2-5,TRBV5-1,TGCGCCAGCAGCTTGAGGATAGCGGAGACCCAGTACTTC,CASSLRIAETQYF
NA,NA,TRBJ2-3,TRBV19,TGTGCCAGTAGTTCCCCACTAGGAAGAGACGCAGATACGCAGTATTTT,CASSSPLGRDADTQYF
NA,few,TRBJ1-5,TRBV18,TGTGCCAGCTCACGCGCTCGTGGAGGCAATCAGCCCCAGCATTTT,CASSRARGGNQPQHF
NA,few,TRBJ1-1,TRBV28,TGTGCCAGCAGTTGGGGAAGACCGGGAATTGATTTCTTT,CASSWGRPGIDFF
TRBD1,NA,TRBJ1-4,TRBV9,TGTGCCAGCAGCGCCTCGCGGACAGGGGATAATGAAAAACTGTTTTTT,CASSASRTGDNEKLFF
TRBD2,few,TRBJ2-3,TRBV28,TGTGCCAGCAGTTCAAGCGGGGAATTCACAGATACGCAGTATTTT,CASSSSGEFTDTQYF
NA,NA,TRBJ1-1,TRBV29-1,TGCAGCGTTTCCTATACAGGGAACACTGAAGCTTTCTTT,CSVSYTGNTEAFF
NA,NA,TRBJ1-2,TRBV2,TGTGCCAGCAGTGACAGGGTAGCTAACTATGGCTACACCTTC,CASSDRVANYGYTF
NA,few,TRBJ2-3,TRBV6-6,TGTGCCAGCAGTTACCAAGGCGGTGGGACAGATACGCAGTATTTT,CASSYQGGGTDTQYF
NA,NA,TRBJ1-1,TRBV5-1,TGCGCCAGCAGCTTCCGACAGGCAACGAACACTGAAGCTTTCTTT,CASSFRQATNTEAFF
TRBD1,NA,TRBJ1-1,TRBV18,TGTGCCAGCTCCCTGGACAGGGGGGGGGACACTGAAGCTTTCTTT,CASSLDRGGDTEAFF
TRBD2,NA,TRBJ2-3,TRBV5-6,TGTGCCAGCAGCCCCGGGGCTAGCGGGAGGCCAGATACGCAGTATTTT,CASSPGASGRPDTQYF
TRBD1,few,TRBJ2-6,TRBV5-1,TGCGCCAGCAGCCCGCAGCGGACAGGCACTTTTAGCTCTGGGGCCAACGTCCTGACTTTC,CASSPQRTGTFSSGANVLTF
NA,few,TRBJ1-4,TRBV28,TGTGCCAGCAGTTACCGGGGGGGTAGTGAAAAACTGTTTTTT,CASSYRGGSEKLFF
NA,few,TRBJ1-1,TRBV2,TGTGCCAGCAGTGAGGAGGGTTTGGGGAGGGCTGAAGCTTTCTTT,CASSEEGLGRAEAFF
NA,few,TRBJ2-3,TRBV6-6,TGTGCCAGCAACTACCAACAGGGCACAGATACGCAGTATTTT,CASNYQQGTDTQYF
NA,NA,TRBJ2-7,TRBV30,TGTGCCTGGAGGGGGACAAGCCGTGAGGAGCAGTACTTC,CAWRGTSREEQYF
NA,few,TRBJ2-1,TRBV4-1,TGCGCCAGCAGCCAAAAGGCGGGAAATGAGCAGTTCTTC,CASSQKAGNEQFF
TRBD2,NA,TRBJ2-7,TRBV6-6,TGTGCCAGCAGTTACTCGGCCAGCAGCGGGAGCTACGAGCAGTACTTC,CASSYSASSGSYEQYF
NA,few,TRBJ2-2,TRBV7-9,TGTGCCAGCAGCTTTTCCACCAGCGGCGGGCTGTTTTTT,CASSFSTSGGLFF
TRBD1,NA,TRBJ1-5,TRBV5-1,TGCGCCAGCAGGTCCGGGACAGGTAATAATCAGCCCCAGCATTTT,CASRSGTGNNQPQHF